The present entry profiles one TCR beta chain with its context. The table came from immunoSEQ multiplex PCR; TCRdb's copy has only in-frame clones and leaves some out. The sample shows about 59,000 clones, roughly 95% of them seen only once. The V and J ends lost 0 bases and 4 bases, in that order; junction bases with no gene match: 5. The CDR3 runs 15 residues. CDR1 and CDR2 from the germline V gene are SGHRS and YFSETQ. These data come from a study of technical replicates of blood from a handful of donors. The sequencing input was PBMCs. This receptor was obtained from a human donor in good health. Some clones in this sample may be carry-over from other donors' samples. J is TRBJ1-1 and V is TRBV5-1, with 8 nucleotides matching TRBD1. CDR3 nucleotide sequence: TGCGCCAGCAGCTTGGGGACAGGGTTGGTCACTGAAGCTTTCTTT. Amino acids: CASSLGTGLVTEAFF.